This entry concerns a single T cell receptor beta chain. Its antigen is not identified. In the same sample, other DNA sequences code for this CDR3. The source of the sample is a study of shared clonotypes between healthy human individuals. The V gene's germline CDR1 is SQVTM and CDR2 ANQGSEA. The CDR3 loop spans 13 amino acids. With 4 bases removed from V and 0 bases from J, the gap between germline ends came to 4 bases. Points from the study as a whole: Incompleteness in sorted-subset sequencing, despite large depth, was shown by rarefaction. Around 5% of naive CD4 clonotypes were shared across a few donors.

The study ran the assay at deep level. Under the authors' procedure: Junction-only sequences without quality scores came from ImmunoSEQ, so filtering differed. TCRdb's copy holds only in-frame clones and misses some; the assay was immunoSEQ multiplex PCR. V and J calls and clone size come straight from that table; D and trimming were deduced from the DNA. The table records under 1,900,000 clones, 98% of them present only once. The receptor comes from a man aged 25 to 40 in good health. The chain recombines TRBV29-1 with TRBJ2-6; D is ambiguous. The sample taken for sequencing was naive CD4+ T cells sorted from blood. Described subset: CD45RA+ positively selected. The CDR3 sequence: CSVVGSGANVLTF. Written as DNA, the CDR3 is TGCAGCGTTGTTGGCTCTGGGGCCAACGTCCTGACTTTC.